This TCR beta chain was observed in a study of cytomegalovirus exposure and HLA in healthy donors. Study-level points and caveats: The study recorded 150 to 200 TCR beta chains that were cytomegalovirus-associated.

The germline CDR1 and CDR2 sequences are SGHKS and YYEKEE (reference sequence). The CDR3 covers 16 residues. V was trimmed by 3 bases and J by 0 bases, leaving 13 bases between them. It was with 60 Vbeta and 13 Jbeta primers that the PCR ran. Only in-frame clones appear in the TCRdb table, and some are missing; sequencing was by immunoSEQ multiplex PCR. This table holds approximately 300,000 clones, 80% found once. On this clone itself: What it recognizes is unknown.

The specimen was PBMCs. The chain couples TRBV5-5 to TRBJ1-5, with D possibly being TRBD1 (5 bases). This clonotype originated in a girl aged 2 to 9 in good health and CMV-seronegative. CDR3 protein: CASSSQGHVSNQPQHF. In nucleotides, the CDR3 is TGTGCCAGCAGCTCCCAGGGTCACGTTAGCAATCAGCCCCAGCATTTT. Looking up the rest from reference TRBV5-5 and TRBJ1-5 gives the full variable domain: DAGVTQSPTHLIKTRGQQVTLRCSPISGHKSVSWYQQVLGQGPQFIFQYYEKEERGRGNFPDRFSARQFPNYSSELNVNALLLGDSALYLCASSSQGHVSNQPQHFGDGTRLSIL.